These T cell receptor beta chains were read from a single sample in a study of CD8+ T cells in alopecia areata. The table came from immunoSEQ multiplex PCR; TCRdb's copy has only in-frame clones and leaves some out. The top ten clones hold more than 25% of a sample with about 120,000 clones, approximately 52% of them seen once. The sample in question was CD8+ T cells sorted from blood, obtained at week 4, from a patient treated with tofacitinib. All receptors derive from a human donor with alopecia areata. The CDR3 runs from the conserved cysteine through the conserved F or W. The D gene is left open where the match is weak. Some rows have no size entry. The others give once, few or many, or a class for an expanded clone.

.	.	TRBV30	TRBJ2-7	TGTGCCTGGAGTGGTTCCCGTTCCCTACCCTACGAGCAGTACTTC	CAWSGSRSLPYEQYF
.	.	TRBV14	TRBJ1-2	TGTGCCAGCAGCCCGTGGACAGATGGCTACACCTTC	CASSPWTDGYTF
.	.	TRBV30	TRBJ2-1	TGTGCCTGGAGGGCGGACGGCCACAATGAGCAGTTCTTC	CAWRADGHNEQFF
.	.	TRBV30	TRBJ2-7	TGTGCCTGGACGGGGCCCCAGGTGGGCGAGCAGTACTTC	CAWTGPQVGEQYF
TRBD1	few	TRBV30	TRBJ1-1	TGTGCCTGGACCCTCGGACAGGGGGACACTGAAGCTTTCTTT	CAWTLGQGDTEAFF
TRBD2	.	TRBV27	TRBJ2-1	TGTGCCAGCAACTCCGGGGGGAACAATGAGCAGTTCTTC	CASNSGGNNEQFF
.	.	TRBV7-9	TRBJ1-2	TGTGCCAGCAGCTTAGCTGGGAGTGGCTACACCTTC	CASSLAGSGYTF
.	.	TRBV27	TRBJ1-2	TGTGCCAGCAGTTTGGGAGGGACGGATGGCTACACCTTC	CASSLGGTDGYTF
.	.	TRBV21-1	TRBJ2-3	TGTGCCAGCAGCAAAGTGGCAGGGCTACAACCCTACCTCGGCACAGATACGCAGTATTTT	CASSKVAGLQPYLGTDTQYF
.	.	TRBV30	TRBJ2-7	TGTGCCTGGAGTTCCCTTAGGGGGACAGAGCAGTACTTC	CAWSSLRGTEQYF
.	once	TRBV28	TRBJ2-5	TGTGCCAGCAGTGGCGGTTCTCAAGAGACCCAGTACTTC	CASSGGSQETQYF
.	few	TRBV5-1	TRBJ1-4	TGCGCCAGCCTCCCGACAGGAAGGAATGAAAAACTGTTTTTT	CASLPTGRNEKLFF
.	.	TRBV5-6	TRBJ1-5	TGTGCCAGCAGCCTCCGATCCGCGGATCAGCCCCAGCATTTT	CASSLRSADQPQHF
.	.	TRBV30	TRBJ2-7	TGTGCCTGGAGTGTGGAGAGCCCCTACGAGCAGTACTTC	CAWSVESPYEQYF
TRBD1	once	TRBV29-1	TRBJ1-2	TGCAGCGTTGGACAGGGGGACTACTATGGCTACACCTTC	CSVGQGDYYGYTF
.	.	TRBV30	TRBJ2-2	TGTGCCTGGGGGGCAGCGAACACCGGGGAGCTGTTTTTT	CAWGAANTGELFF
TRBD1	once	TRBV5-1	TRBJ1-5	TGCGCCAGCAGCCCCGGGACAGGGGGCAGCAATCAGCCCCAGCATTTT	CASSPGTGGSNQPQHF
TRBD1	few	TRBV2	TRBJ2-1	TGTGCCAGACAGGGACAGGGGGGGCAGAATGAGCAGTTCTTC	CARQGQGGQNEQFF
TRBD1	few	TRBV29-1	TRBJ2-2	TGCAGCGTGGCCGGGACAGGGGACACCGGGGAGCTGTTTTTT	CSVAGTGDTGELFF
TRBD1	.	TRBV7-2	TRBJ2-3	TGTGCCAGCAGCCCATGGGGACAGGGGGTCACAGATACGCAGTATTTT	CASSPWGQGVTDTQYF
.	.	TRBV7-9	TRBJ1-1	TGTGCCAGCAGCCAAGAAAACTTGGGGACCGGTGCTTTCTTT	CASSQENLGTGAFF
.	.	TRBV7-8	TRBJ1-2	TGTGCCAGCAGCTTGGACCGGGACGGGAACTATGGCTACACCTTC	CASSLDRDGNYGYTF
.	.	TRBV29-1	TRBJ1-1	TGCAGCGTCTTATACAACACTGAAGCTTTCTTT	CSVLYNTEAFF
TRBD1	.	TRBV30	TRBJ2-1	TGTGCCTGGAGGGGACAGCCGTCCTACAATGAGCAGTTCTTC	CAWRGQPSYNEQFF
.	.	TRBV29-1	TRBJ1-1	TGCAGCGTTGTAACAGAAATATACACTGAAGCTTTCTTT	CSVVTEIYTEAFF
.	.	TRBV5-6	TRBJ1-1	TGTGCCAGCAGCGCAGACTACACTGAAGCTTTCTTT	CASSADYTEAFF
.	.	TRBV12-5	TRBJ2-1	TGTGCTAGTGTTCCGCTGGGGGGCAATGAGCAGTTCTTC	CASVPLGGNEQFF
.	once	TRBV27	TRBJ1-1	TGTGCCAGCAGTCTCAATCTGAACACTGAAGCTTTCTTT	CASSLNLNTEAFF
TRBD1	.	TRBV19	TRBJ1-2	TGTGCCAGTAGGGAGACAGGGATCTATGGCTACACCTTC	CASRETGIYGYTF
.	.	TRBV23-1	TRBJ1-1	TGCGCCAGCAGTCACCCCGTGGGGGTGAACACTGAAGCTTTCTTT	CASSHPVGVNTEAFF
.	few	TRBV30	TRBJ1-2	TGTGCCTGGAGTCCGGGGAACTATGGCTACACCTTC	CAWSPGNYGYTF
.	few	TRBV6-5	TRBJ1-1	TGTGCCAGCAGTTACTCGGGGTATGCTGAAGCTTTCTTT	CASSYSGYAEAFF
.	.	TRBV5-1	TRBJ1-2	TGCGCCAGCAGCCTCGGGACTTCTAACTATGGCTACACCTTC	CASSLGTSNYGYTF
TRBD1	.	TRBV29-1	TRBJ2-7	TGCAGCGTTCGGACAGGGGGGCCCTACGAGCAGTACTTC	CSVRTGGPYEQYF
.	.	TRBV29-1	TRBJ2-7	TGCAGCGCTGAGTTGCGATCCTACGAGCAGTACTTC	CSAELRSYEQYF
TRBD1	.	TRBV13	TRBJ1-2	TGTGCCAGCAGCTCCGGGACAGGGAATGGCTACACCTTC	CASSSGTGNGYTF
.	few	TRBV29-1	TRBJ2-7	TGCAGCGCTATGAGGACAACAACCTACGAGCAGTACTTC	CSAMRTTTYEQYF
TRBD2	few	TRBV4-3	TRBJ2-7	TGCGCCAGCAGCCAAGATTTGGGGGGGGAGCAGTACTTC	CASSQDLGGEQYF
.	once	TRBV29-1	TRBJ1-2	TGCAGCATCAGGGGAACAGTAACCGTCAACTATGGCTACACCTTC	CSIRGTVTVNYGYTF
.	.	TRBV27	TRBJ1-2	TGTGCCAGCGCCCCCACAGTCTACTATGGCTACACCTTC	CASAPTVYYGYTF
.	.	TRBV29-1	TRBJ1-3	TGCAGCGTTGAGAAGACTACAGTGACTGGAAACACCATATATTTT	CSVEKTTVTGNTIYF
TRBD1	few	TRBV7-2	TRBJ1-6	TGTGCCAGCACCCCATTACAGGGGAGCTCCTATAATTCACCCCTCCACTTT	CASTPLQGSSYNSPLHF
.	.	TRBV7-9	TRBJ2-1	TGTGCCAGCAGCTTAGCGTCCGGGAATGAGCAGTTCTTC	CASSLASGNEQFF
.	.	TRBV28	TRBJ2-7	TGTGCCAGCAGTTTACGAGCAGATAGCTCCTACGAGCAGTACTTC	CASSLRADSSYEQYF
TRBD1	.	TRBV29-1	TRBJ1-2	TGCAGCGGAAAGGGGGCGGTCTATGGCTACACCTTC	CSGKGAVYGYTF
.	.	TRBV4-2	TRBJ1-2	TGTGCCAGCAGCCAAGAACCCTCCGGGACGTTAAACTATGGCTACACCTTC	CASSQEPSGTLNYGYTF
TRBD1	.	TRBV29-1	TRBJ1-2	TGCAGCGTTGAGGGACTCGGACAGGGGAGGGTCTATGGCTACACCTTC	CSVEGLGQGRVYGYTF
TRBD2	.	TRBV6-5	TRBJ2-7	TGTGCCAGCAGTTACTCTCCGGGACTAGCCTACGAGCAGTACTTC	CASSYSPGLAYEQYF
.	.	TRBV30	TRBJ2-7	TGTGCCTGGAGCGCATTAGGGGTGAGTGGCTACGAGCAGTACTTC	CAWSALGVSGYEQYF